These T cell receptor beta chains were read from a single sample in a study of blood T cell repertoires in COVID-19. Clones were sequenced by immunoSEQ multiplex PCR, and TCRdb holds only the in-frame ones, with some missing. The sample contains roughly 300,000 clones, around four fifths of which appear only once. Sequences were obtained from peripheral blood. The receptors come from a woman aged 45-60 years with acute or convalescent COVID-19. The CDR3 runs from the conserved cysteine through the conserved F or W. D genes are given only for firm matches. Size is omitted from some rows. Given values are once, few, many or a class for expanded clones.

D gene | clone size | CDR3 length | J gene | V gene | CDR3 DNA | CDR3 protein
. | . | 16 | TRBJ1-2 | TRBV6-5 | TGTGCCAGCAGTTATAGACACCCGCGATTGAACTATGGCTACACCTTC | CASSYRHPRLNYGYTF
TRBD1 | . | 18 | TRBJ1-1 | TRBV3-1/TRBV3-2 | TGTGCCAGCAGCCAAGATAGGCCGGGGGACAGGGAGAACACTGAAGCTTTCTTT | CASSQDRPGDRENTEAFF
. | . | 16 | TRBJ1-6 | TRBV5-4 | TGTGCCAGCAGCGAGCCCGGGAGCTCCTATAATTCACCCCTCCACTTT | CASSEPGSSYNSPLHF
. | . | 13 | TRBJ1-3 | TRBV10-1 | TGCGCCAGACCTGGGGCCTCTGGAAACACCATATATTTT | CARPGASGNTIYF
TRBD1 | . | 16 | TRBJ2-5 | TRBV19 | TGTGCCAGTAGTGAATATATCGGGACAGCAGGAGAGACCCAGTACTTC | CASSEYIGTAGETQYF
. | . | 15 | TRBJ2-7 | TRBV5-4 | TGTGCCACCCCCCCCGAGGGGGGGGTTACCTACGAGCAGTACTTC | CATPPEGGVTYEQYF
. | . | 15 | TRBJ1-2 | TRBV2 | TGTGCCAGCGGGGGGGACCTCCGGGACCCCTATGGCTACACCTTC | CASGGDLRDPYGYTF
. | few | 15 | TRBJ1-1 | TRBV7-8 | TGTGCCAGCAGCTTAGCGCACCCAGAGAACACTGAAGCTTTCTTT | CASSLAHPENTEAFF
. | . | 14 | TRBJ2-3 | TRBV11-2 | TGTGCCAGCAGCCCCTCGGGGAATAGAGATACGCAGTATTTT | CASSPSGNRDTQYF
. | . | 15 | TRBJ2-5 | TRBV6-5 | TGTGCCAGCAGTTCAAGCTACCTGTCACAAGAGACCCAGTACTTC | CASSSSYLSQETQYF
TRBD2 | . | 15 | TRBJ2-1 | TRBV30 | TGTGCCTGGAGTGCCCCTAGCGGGAGGGACAATGAGCAGTTCTTC | CAWSAPSGRDNEQFF
. | . | 13 | TRBJ2-3 | TRBV12-3/TRBV12-4 | TGTGCCAGCAGTTTCGGGAAGAGAGATACGCAGTATTTT | CASSFGKRDTQYF
TRBD1 | . | 15 | TRBJ1-2 | TRBV7-2 | TGTGCCAGCAGCCCCGGGACAGGGGCCCCCTTAGGCTACACCTTC | CASSPGTGAPLGYTF
TRBD2 | . | 16 | TRBJ2-1 | TRBV24-1 | TGTGCCACCAGTGACCGGACTAGCGGGAGGCCCAATGAGCAGTTCTTC | CATSDRTSGRPNEQFF
. | . | 15 | TRBJ1-4 | TRBV6-1 | TGTGCCAGCAGTGAAGCGTGGGACACCTATGAAAAACTGTTTTTT | CASSEAWDTYEKLFF
. | . | 14 | TRBJ1-2 | TRBV11-2 | TGTGCCAGCAGCTTCGACGGGAGTCTTTATGGCTACACCTTC | CASSFDGSLYGYTF
TRBD2 | . | 14 | TRBJ2-1 | TRBV5-1 | TGCGCCAGCACCGGGACTAGCGGGAACAATGAGCAGTTCTTC | CASTGTSGNNEQFF
TRBD2 | . | 21 | TRBJ2-1 | TRBV10-1 | TGCGCCAGCCTCGTCAGGAGGGGGGGACTAGCGGAGCCTCGAGAAGGAAATGAGCAGTTCTTC | CASLVRRGGLAEPREGNEQFF
TRBD2 | . | 14 | TRBJ2-2 | TRBV6-2/TRBV6-3 | TGTGCCAGCGGTTTAGCGGGAGCGGGCGGGGAGCTGTTTTTT | CASGLAGAGGELFF
. | . | 13 | TRBJ2-5 | TRBV6-6 | TGTGCCAGCACTACGAGGCAGCAAGAGACCCAGTACTTC | CASTTRQQETQYF
. | . | 16 | TRBJ2-3 | TRBV10-1 | TGCGCCAGCAGCCTCGGGACACAGAGAAGCACAGATACGCAGTATTTT | CASSLGTQRSTDTQYF
. | . | 15 | TRBJ2-7 | TRBV4-3 | TGCGCCAGCAGCCAAGATCAGGGGGGTGGGGACGAGCAGTACTTC | CASSQDQGGGDEQYF
TRBD1 | . | 15 | TRBJ1-6 | TRBV3-1/TRBV3-2 | TGTGCCAGCAGCCGCCTCCGACAGGGGGCTTCACCCCTCCACTTT | CASSRLRQGASPLHF
. | . | 15 | TRBJ1-1 | TRBV10-2 | TGCGCCAGCAGCGATCCGGGAGGCCTGAACACTGAAGCTTTCTTT | CASSDPGGLNTEAFF
TRBD1 | . | 13 | TRBJ1-1 | TRBV5-6 | TGTGCCAGCACCGAGGACAGGGGCACTGAAGCTTTCTTT | CASTEDRGTEAFF
TRBD1 | . | 15 | TRBJ1-2 | TRBV6-1 | TGTGCCAGCAGTGATCCCGGGACAGCTAACTATGGCTACACCTTC | CASSDPGTANYGYTF
TRBD2 | . | 17 | TRBJ2-1 | TRBV7-9 | TGTGCCAGCAGCTTAGTTTATTCTAGCGGGAGATCGAATGAGCAGTTCTTC | CASSLVYSSGRSNEQFF
. | . | 13 | TRBJ1-1 | TRBV14 | TGTGCCAGCAGCCAAGTCACACGCACTGAAGCTTTCTTT | CASSQVTRTEAFF
. | few | 15 | TRBJ1-6 | TRBV5-4 | TGTGCCAGCAGCGACACCCCAGGTGCGGGTTCACCCCTCCACTTT | CASSDTPGAGSPLHF
TRBD1 | . | 13 | TRBJ2-1 | TRBV18 | TGTGCCAGCTCAACAAACAGGGGCGATGAGCAGTTCTTC | CASSTNRGDEQFF
TRBD1 | . | 13 | TRBJ1-1 | TRBV6-5 | TGTGCCAGCAGGACAGGGGAAGGGACTGAAGCTTTCTTT | CASRTGEGTEAFF
. | . | 12 | TRBJ2-1 | TRBV4-1 | TGCGCCAGCAGCCAAGATCTAGCGGAGCAGTTCTTC | CASSQDLAEQFF
. | . | 13 | TRBJ1-5 | TRBV19 | TGTGCCAGTAGTATAAGTAGGGGTAAGCCCCAGCATTTT | CASSISRGKPQHF
. | . | 15 | TRBJ2-3 | TRBV27 | TGTGCCAGCAACCCCGGGACAAGGGGGACAGATACGCAGTATTTT | CASNPGTRGTDTQYF
. | . | 15 | TRBJ1-1 | TRBV7-8 | TGTGCCAGCAGCTCCTTAACAGATACAAACACTGAAGCTTTCTTT | CASSSLTDTNTEAFF
. | few | 12 | TRBJ2-1 | TRBV7-9 | TGTGCCAGCAGCTTATCCTCCCCTCGGCAGTTCTTC | CASSLSSPRQFF
. | . | 15 | TRBJ2-1 | TRBV6-4 | TGTGCCAGCAGTGACGACCCCGGGGAGGGGGGCTCCAAGTTCTTC | CASSDDPGEGGSKFF
TRBD1 | few | 14 | TRBJ2-5 | TRBV7-9 | TGTGCCAGCAGCGAAGGGGGCGGACAAGAGACCCAGTACTTC | CASSEGGGQETQYF
. | once | 12 | TRBJ1-4 | TRBV28 | TGTGCCAGCAGTTCACAGGGTGCAAAACTGTTTTTT | CASSSQGAKLFF
TRBD2 | . | 18 | TRBJ2-3 | TRBV5-4 | TGTGCCAGCAGCCCCGGGACTAGCGGGGGGGTAACGGCAGATACGCAGTATTTT | CASSPGTSGGVTADTQYF
. | . | 15 | TRBJ2-3 | TRBV2 | TGTGCCAGCAGTGAAGACGGAGGGAAGGGAGATACGCAGTATTTT | CASSEDGGKGDTQYF
. | few | 13 | TRBJ2-1 | TRBV12-3/TRBV12-4 | TGTGCCAGCAGCTACTCCTTATACGATGAGCAGTTCTTC | CASSYSLYDEQFF